The 4 T cell receptor beta chains presented below share a single source sample, sequenced in a study of cytomegalovirus exposure and HLA in healthy donors. The PCR made use of 60 Vbeta and 13 Jbeta primers. Some clones are missing from TCRdb's copy, which holds only in-frame ones; the method was immunoSEQ multiplex PCR. This table has 200,000 to 250,000 clones, around 80% appearing once. What was sequenced was PBMCs. The origin of the receptors is a woman in her sixties in good health and CMV-seropositive.

The chain is built from TRBV7-3 and TRBJ2-6; D is uncertain. There are 15 residues in the CDR3. Germline V lookup: CDR1 SGHTA, CDR2 FQGTGA. Trimming removed 5 bases at V and 1 base at J, with 9 bases between. CDR3 region: CASSPQVSGANVLTF. CDR3 in DNA: TGTGCCAGCAGCCCCCAGGTTTCTGGGGCCAACGTCCTGACTTTC. Using reference TRBV7-3 and TRBJ2-6 for the parts outside the CDR3, the full variable domain is GAGVSQTPSNKVTEKGKYVELRCDPISGHTALYWYRQSLGQGPEFLIYFQGTGAADDSGLPNDRFFAVRPEGSVSTLKIQRTERGDSAVYLCASSPQVSGANVLTFGAGSRLTVL.

This chain links TRBV27 with TRBJ2-7, with 7 bases matching TRBD2. Germline CDR1 MNHEY, CDR2 SMNVEV (reference sequence). With 5 bases clipped from V and 3 bases from J, the junction kept 4 bases outside the gene matches. The CDR3 has 13 residues. CDR3: CASSLAAYYEQYF. DNA for the CDR3: TGTGCCAGCAGTCTAGCGGCCTACTACGAGCAGTACTTC.

The genes are TRBV28 and TRBJ2-7; 8 positions agree with TRBD2. After removal of 3 bases from V and 7 bases from J, the junction contained 8 bases not matched to a gene. The CDR3 has 14 amino acids. CDR1 is MDHEN, CDR2 SYDVKM, per germline. The CDR3 loop reads CASSFTGGPGEQYF. DNA of the CDR3: TGTGCCAGCAGTTTTACGGGAGGGCCGGGGGAGCAGTACTTC.

The V call is TRBV7-9, the J call TRBJ1-2; D is uncertain. Germline CDR1 SEHNR, CDR2 FQNEAQ (reference sequence). V lost 4 bases, J lost 0 bases, and 9 bases lay in between. The CDR3 consists of 14 residues. CDR3 sequence reads: CASSSFIANYGYTF. CDR3 bases: TGTGCCAGCAGCTCCTTTATAGCTAACTATGGCTACACCTTC.